This T cell receptor beta chain came from a study of cytomegalovirus exposure and HLA in healthy donors. V was clipped by 8 bases and J by 7 bases; unmatched bases: 9. The CDR3 sequence is 14 residues long. CDR1 is MNHNS, CDR2 SASEGT, per germline. PCR primers comprised 60 Vbeta and 13 Jbeta primers. TCRdb's copy holds only in-frame clones and misses some; the assay was immunoSEQ multiplex PCR. This table has under 200,000 clones, approximately 80% appearing once. About this clone itself: Its antigen is still unknown.

Study-wide results and caveats: The number of N-insertions in an Asian-associated ancestry cluster was reportedly below the approximately 600-donor mean in a later analysis. About 87% or about 30% of the time was how often most TCR beta V segments were productive, according to an earlier analysis. Later analysis demonstrated an association between a missense DCLRE1C variant and TCR beta V- and J-gene trimming.

The chain uses TRBV6-1 and TRBJ2-2, with 8 bases identical to TRBD1. The clonotype was recovered from a man aged 25 to 40 in good health and CMV-seropositive. The sequenced sample consisted of PBMCs. The CDR3 here is CASWTGFRGGELFF. Written as DNA, the CDR3 is TGTGCCAGCTGGACAGGGTTTCGTGGCGGGGAGCTGTTTTTT.